This record concerns one T cell receptor beta chain sequence. Its antigen is as yet unknown. The data were taken from a study of T cell responses to AZD1222 COVID-19 vaccine. CDR1 and CDR2 (germline): MNHEY, SVGEGT. J gave up 0 bases and V 2 bases, and 6 bases lay outside the gene matches. The CDR3 is made up of 16 amino acids. Study outcomes and limitations: Recipients of AZD1222 seropositive at baseline numbered only five or six.

Only in-frame clones appear in the TCRdb table, and some are missing; sequencing was by immunoSEQ multiplex PCR. The sample has some 67,000 clones, roughly four fifths seen once; the top ten hold about 6.5%. This sequence joins TRBV6-2 or TRBV6-3 and TRBJ1-1, with 7 bases fitting TRBD1. This sequence originates from an adult who received the AZD1222 COVID-19 vaccine. The sample in question was peripheral blood, obtained 28 days after the second AZD1222 dose. The CDR3 is CASSYPGQIMNTEAFF. In DNA form, the CDR3 reads TGTGCCAGCAGTTACCCGGGACAGATCATGAACACTGAAGCTTTCTTT.